Listed below are T cell receptor beta chains from one sample, sequenced in a study of T cells after yellow fever vaccination. TCRdb itself ran the 5' RACE reads through MiXCR, one entry per CDR3 protein. The sample has hundreds of thousands of distinct CDR3 sequences, 9% to 15% seen once. Material: PBMCs, obtained on the day of the yellow fever booster vaccination. The origin of the receptors is a man between 25 and 39 years old who received the YFV17D yellow fever vaccine. Both conserved end residues are part of each CDR3. Fields, in order: J gene, clone size, V gene, D gene, CDR3 DNA, CDR3 protein. A D gene is named only where the DNA matches it firmly. Rows may omit the clone size; those that give it use once, few, many or a size class.

>TRBJ2-5|few|TRBV25-1|.
TGTGCCAGCAGTGGGTTAGACCCCCGAGAGACCCAGTACTTC
CASSGLDPRETQYF
>TRBJ2-7|.|TRBV27|.
TGTGCCGGCAGCCGGGACTCCTACGAGCAGTACTTC
CAGSRDSYEQYF
>TRBJ1-1|few|TRBV4-2|.
TGTGCCAGCAGCCAAGACCAGGGAGGGGGAACTGAAGCTTTCTTT
CASSQDQGGGTEAFF
>TRBJ2-7|.|TRBV7-2|TRBD1
TGTGCCAGCAGCTTACAGGGACAGCCATTGGAGCAGTACTTC
CASSLQGQPLEQYF
>TRBJ2-7|.|TRBV7-8|TRBD2
TGTGCCAGCAGCTTAGGGACTAGCCCCTCCTACGAGCAGTACTTC
CASSLGTSPSYEQYF
>TRBJ1-2|few|TRBV15|TRBD1
TGTGCCACCAGCAGGGACAGGACCAACTATGGCTACACCTTC
CATSRDRTNYGYTF
>TRBJ2-4|many|TRBV20-1|.
TGCAGTGCTTTCGACTGGGGGAACATTCAGTACTTC
CSAFDWGNIQYF
>TRBJ2-4|.|TRBV6-5|TRBD1
TGTGCCAGCAGTTTTCCCCTACACCGGGACAGCGAAGCCAAAAACATTCAGTACTTC
CASSFPLHRDSEAKNIQYF
>TRBJ2-3|few|TRBV5-4|.
TGTGCCAGCAGCCCAGTGGGGGGCCCAGATACGCAGTATTTT
CASSPVGGPDTQYF
>TRBJ2-7|.|TRBV7-2|.
TGTGCCAGCAGCTTGTGGGGCTCTGGGTCCTACGAGCAGTACTTC
CASSLWGSGSYEQYF
>TRBJ1-1|.|TRBV10-2|.
TGCGCCAGCAGTGAGGGCAGCACTGAAGCTTTCTTT
CASSEGSTEAFF
>TRBJ2-1|.|TRBV7-2|TRBD2
TGTGCCAGCAGCTCCGAGCGGGAGTGGAGGCAGTTCTTC
CASSSEREWRQFF
>TRBJ2-7|few|TRBV5-1|.
TGCGCCAGCAGCTTCGTCGTTCCAGGGGTTCCCTACGAGCAGTACTTC
CASSFVVPGVPYEQYF
>TRBJ2-1|.|TRBV14|TRBD2
TGTGCCAGCAGCCAACCCTCGGGGGGATACAATGAGCAGTTCTTC
CASSQPSGGYNEQFF
>TRBJ2-5|.|TRBV20-1|.
TGCAGTGCTAGCGAGAGGATCGGGTTGGGAGAGACCCAGTACTTC
CSASERIGLGETQYF
>TRBJ2-7|.|TRBV3-1|TRBD1
TGTGCCAGCAAAAGGACAGGGCGGTACGAGCAGTACTTC
CASKRTGRYEQYF
>TRBJ1-1|few|TRBV21-1|.
TGTGCCAGGTTTAGAGCGGACAATCACACTGAAGCTTTCTTT
CARFRADNHTEAFF
>TRBJ2-3|many|TRBV7-2|.
TGTGCCAGCAGCTTAATGAGCACAGATACGCAGTATTTT
CASSLMSTDTQYF
>TRBJ2-7|.|TRBV6-1|TRBD2
TGTGCCAGCAGACCGGGGGGGGACTACGAGCAGTACTTC
CASRPGGDYEQYF
>TRBJ2-3|.|TRBV20-1|.
TGCAGTGCTAGTCGGGGAGAAACAGATACGCAGTATTTT
CSASRGETDTQYF
>TRBJ2-7|few|TRBV12-3/TRBV12-4|.
TGTGCCAGCAGCCTATCTTTGGGCAGGGTCTCTTACGAGCAGTACTTC
CASSLSLGRVSYEQYF
>TRBJ1-1|once|TRBV7-8|.
TGTGCCAGCAGCGGGCAAACAGGGCTCGCTGAAGCTTTCTTT
CASSGQTGLAEAFF
>TRBJ2-1|few|TRBV7-9|TRBD2
TGTGCCAGCAGCCCTGTAGCGGGAGTTCGTAATGAGCAGTTCTTC
CASSPVAGVRNEQFF
>TRBJ2-7|.|TRBV5-1|.
TGCGCCAGCAGCACCGGACCGTTGTACGAGCAGTACTTC
CASSTGPLYEQYF
>TRBJ2-4|.|TRBV5-6|TRBD2
TGTGCCAGCAGCTTGCGGACTAGTCGGAACATTCAGTACTTC
CASSLRTSRNIQYF
>TRBJ1-2|.|TRBV2|.
TGTGCCAGTTATCGCCGAACCGAGAGGACAAGTGGCTACACCTTC
CASYRRTERTSGYTF
>TRBJ2-7|.|TRBV29-1|TRBD1
TGCAGCGTGCTGGACAGGGGGGTTATCTGCGAGCAGTACTTC
CSVLDRGVICEQYF
>TRBJ2-5|.|TRBV21-1|.
TGTGCCAGCATATGTCTTCCCACTCCCTACAAACGTCAAGAGACCCAGTACTTC
CASICLPTPYKRQETQYF
>TRBJ2-2|.|TRBV20-1|.
TGCACCCCTAAGGGAAACACCGGGGAGCTGTTTTTT
CTPKGNTGELFF
>TRBJ2-7|.|TRBV20-1|TRBD2
TGCAGTGCTAGTGCCCGCCCCGGGGGGGGCGACGAGCAGTACTTC
CSASARPGGGDEQYF
>TRBJ2-5|few|TRBV11-2|.
TGTGCCAGCAGCTTAGAGTCCGCGGAGACCCAGTACTTC
CASSLESAETQYF
>TRBJ2-5|.|TRBV20-1|.
TGCAGTGCAGAGGACGGCCAAGAGACCCAGTACTTC
CSAEDGQETQYF
>TRBJ1-1|.|TRBV5-6|.
TGTGCCAGCAGCTTTTTGGGGAAGGGGTCGAACACTGAAGCTTTCTTT
CASSFLGKGSNTEAFF
>TRBJ2-2|.|TRBV13|.
TGTGCCAGCAGCTTACCCGAGAACACCGGGGAGCTGTTTTTT
CASSLPENTGELFF
>TRBJ2-5|many|TRBV6-5|TRBD1
TGTGCCAGCAGTTCAGCCGGGACAGTACAAGAGACCCAGTACTTC
CASSSAGTVQETQYF
>TRBJ1-4|many|TRBV29-1|.
TGCAGCGTGAGGGCAAGCGGGGCGTTCGAAAAACTGTTTTTT
CSVRASGAFEKLFF
>TRBJ2-7|.|TRBV4-2|TRBD1
TGTGCCAGCAGCCCACTCCTAAACAGGGGTGACTACGAGCAGTACTTC
CASSPLLNRGDYEQYF
>TRBJ2-7|few|TRBV19|TRBD2
TGTGCCAGTAGTACCCGACTAGCCCCAGGAGACGAGCAGTACTTC
CASSTRLAPGDEQYF
>TRBJ1-1|many|TRBV7-2|.
TGTGCCAGCAGCCGGATGAACACTGAAGCTTTCTTT
CASSRMNTEAFF
>TRBJ2-3|.|TRBV7-2|.
TGTGCCAGCATGCTTAGGAGAGGCAGGCACCGCACAGATACGCAGTATTTT
CASMLRRGRHRTDTQYF
>TRBJ2-5|many|TRBV2|.
TGTGCCAGCAGTGGCTTGGAGACCCAGTACTTC
CASSGLETQYF
>TRBJ2-7|few|TRBV5-1|.
TGCGCCAGCAGCTTGCCGCCCTCCTACGAGCAGTACTTC
CASSLPPSYEQYF
>TRBJ1-3|.|TRBV7-6|TRBD1
TGTGCCAGCAGCTTTGGACAGGGCAAGAACACCATATATTTT
CASSFGQGKNTIYF
>TRBJ2-5|once|TRBV7-2|.
TGTGCCAGCAGCTTAGTAGGCTCGCAGACCCAGTACTTC
CASSLVGSQTQYF
>TRBJ2-1|.|TRBV12-3/TRBV12-4|TRBD2
TGTGCCAGTGGGGGGGGGTCGACTCACAATGAGCAGTTCTTC
CASGGGSTHNEQFF
>TRBJ1-3|.|TRBV20-1|.
TGCAGTGCTAAATACGGGGGAAACACCATATATTTT
CSAKYGGNTIYF
>TRBJ1-2|few|TRBV10-3|TRBD1
TGTGCCATTACAGGGGGCGACGATGGCTACACCTTC
CAITGGDDGYTF
>TRBJ2-2|few|TRBV7-2|.
TGTGCCAGCAGCCCCTTCGGGGGCGGGGAGCTGTTTTTT
CASSPFGGGELFF
>TRBJ2-1|few|TRBV28|TRBD2
TGTGCCAGCAGTTTATCTAGCGGTATCTACAATGAGCAGTTCTTC
CASSLSSGIYNEQFF
>TRBJ1-4|.|TRBV11-1|TRBD1
TGTGCCAGCAGCTTACCCTTCAGACAGGGGGCGTATAATGAAAAACTGTTTTTT
CASSLPFRQGAYNEKLFF
>TRBJ2-1|.|TRBV29-1|TRBD2
TGCAGCGTTGGCAGGGGCCAGCGGGAGAGCTCCTACAATGAGCAGTTCTTC
CSVGRGQRESSYNEQFF
>TRBJ2-1|.|TRBV4-2|TRBD2
TGTGCCAGCAGCCAGCAAGGACTAGCGGACCGACATGAGCAGTTCTTC
CASSQQGLADRHEQFF
>TRBJ2-5|.|TRBV7-2|TRBD2
TGTGCCAGCAGCTTATCCGGCAGCGGGGGGCAAGAGACCCAGTACTTC
CASSLSGSGGQETQYF
>TRBJ1-2|.|TRBV5-1|.
TGCGCCAGCAGCTTGGAGATCCAGGGTTCTGGTGGCTACACCTTC
CASSLEIQGSGGYTF
>TRBJ2-1|few|TRBV6-2/TRBV6-3|.
TGTGCCAGCCGGCGCGGGACGATCTACAATGAGCAGTTCTTC
CASRRGTIYNEQFF
>TRBJ2-7|many|TRBV6-1|.
TGTGCCAGCAGTTGGGGCTACGAGCAGTACTTC
CASSWGYEQYF
>TRBJ2-3|.|TRBV7-2|.
TGTGCCAGCAGCCGGACCTGGGGGTGGGATACGCAGTATTTT
CASSRTWGWDTQYF
>TRBJ1-5|.|TRBV28|.
TGTGCCAGCAAATTTTGGGCGACAGCTAATAGCAATCAGCCCCAGCATTTT
CASKFWATANSNQPQHF